The clone carrying this T cell receptor beta chain showed up just once. Per the study methods: Estimation of nucleated cell counts relied on the amplification of reference gene primers. Sequenced by immunoSEQ multiplex PCR; TCRdb stores in-frame clones only, minus some. V, J and clone size derive from that table, while D and trimming were established from the DNA sequence. The repertoire holds about 270,000 clones, with about four fifths as singletons. This specimen belongs to a study of blood T cell repertoires in COVID-19. This CDR3 spans 15 amino acids. V trimming: 2 bases; J trimming: 5 bases; junction bases outside the gene matches: 4. Looked up from germline, CDR1 is MNHEY and CDR2 is SMNVEV (reference sequence).

The specimen sequenced was peripheral blood. The TCR sequence derives from a woman aged 18-29 years with acute or convalescent COVID-19. The chain has TRBV27 and TRBJ2-3, with TRBD2 matching over 10 bases. The CDR3: CASSLKAGGVDTQYF. The CDR3 DNA reads TGTGCCAGCAGTTTAAAAGCGGGAGGGGTAGATACGCAGTATTTT.